The rows below give T cell receptor beta chains drawn from one sample of a study of T cell responses to AZD1222 COVID-19 vaccine. Sequencing used immunoSEQ multiplex PCR; TCRdb keeps in-frame clones, though not all of them. The sample lists around 130,000 clones, about 90% occurring once. The specimen was peripheral blood, collected on day 0 of MenACWY control vaccination. These TCRs come from an adult in good health. CDR3s include the opening cysteine and the closing phenylalanine or tryptophan. Each record gives: D gene, clone size, J gene, V gene, CDR3 DNA, CDR3 protein. A D gene is named only where the DNA matches it firmly. For some rows the clone size is stated as once, few or many, or as a class when expanded; others skip it.

TRBD2 - TRBJ2-3 TRBV9 TGTGCCAGCAGCGTAGTAGCGGGAGGGAGTATGACAGATACGCAGTATTTT CASSVVAGGSMTDTQYF
TRBD1 - TRBJ1-2 TRBV18 TGTGCCAGCTCACCGGGACAGCCTAACTATGGCTACACCTTC CASSPGQPNYGYTF
TRBD1 once TRBJ2-5 TRBV27 TGTGCCAGCAGTTCACAGGGGGTGGGGGAGACCCAGTACTTC CASSSQGVGETQYF
TRBD2 - TRBJ2-1 TRBV7-2 TGTGCCAGCAGCTTAGAAGCGGGAGGGTGGAATGAGCAGTTCTTC CASSLEAGGWNEQFF
TRBD1 - TRBJ2-7 TRBV7-9 TGTGCCAGCAGCTCCCGGGACAGCTACGAGCAGTACTTC CASSSRDSYEQYF
- once TRBJ1-2 TRBV28 TGTGCCAGCAGTCCCCTAGGGGGATTTGGTGGCTACACCTTC CASSPLGGFGGYTF
- - TRBJ2-7 TRBV7-9 TGTGCCAGCAGCTTCGGTAGCTCCTACGAGCAGTACTTC CASSFGSSYEQYF
- - TRBJ1-4 TRBV28 TGTGCTACAGGGATGAACGAAAAACTGTTTTTT CATGMNEKLFF
TRBD1 - TRBJ1-5 TRBV6-1 TGTGCCAGCAGTGGACAATTCATGGGGGGACAGGGGAATCAGCCCCAGCATTTT CASSGQFMGGQGNQPQHF
TRBD2 - TRBJ2-7 TRBV11-1 TGTGCCAGCAGCGTAGGAGGACTAGCGACATACTACGAGCAGTACTTC CASSVGGLATYYEQYF
TRBD2 - TRBJ2-1 TRBV7-6 TGTGCCAGCAGCGGCTTAGCGGGAACGTCCTACAATGAGCAGTTCTTC CASSGLAGTSYNEQFF
- - TRBJ1-2 TRBV20-1 TGCAGTGCTAGCAGGGACTATGGCTACACCTTC CSASRDYGYTF
TRBD2 - TRBJ2-1 TRBV9 TGTGCCAGCAGCGCAAGCGGGAGCTCCTACAATGAGCAGTTCTTC CASSASGSSYNEQFF
TRBD1 few TRBJ1-5 TRBV4-2 TGTGCCAGCAGCCAAGATTGGCCAGGGGGCGATAGCAATCAGCCCCAGCATTTT CASSQDWPGGDSNQPQHF
- - TRBJ2-7 TRBV5-4 TGTGCCAGCAGCAAAGCGGGCGCCCCTTACGAGCAGTACTTC CASSKAGAPYEQYF
TRBD1 - TRBJ2-7 TRBV5-1 TGCGCCAGCAGCCAGCGAGGACAGGGGTTTTACGAGCAGTACTTC CASSQRGQGFYEQYF
TRBD1 - TRBJ2-7 TRBV6-1 TGTGCCAGCAGTGAAGCCGGGACAGGCCACTACGAGCAGTACTTC CASSEAGTGHYEQYF
- once TRBJ2-1 TRBV5-1 TGCGCCAGCAGCTTGGGCGCCGAAAATGAGCAGTTCTTC CASSLGAENEQFF
- - TRBJ1-5 TRBV15 TGTGCCACCAGCAGAGTAGAAAATCAGCCCCAGCATTTT CATSRVENQPQHF
- - TRBJ1-1 TRBV11-3 TGTGCCAGCAGCCATAAAAGGGGGACTGAAGCTTTCTTT CASSHKRGTEAFF
- once TRBJ2-3 TRBV7-6 TGTGCCAGCAGCTTATCAGTGGGCTTTGGGGGGACAGATACGCAGTATTTT CASSLSVGFGGTDTQYF
- - TRBJ1-2 TRBV5-1 TGCGCCAGCAGCTTGGATTCAGGGCGTGTGTATGGCTACACCTTC CASSLDSGRVYGYTF
TRBD1 - TRBJ1-1 TRBV7-9 TGTGCCAGCAGACCCGGGACAGCGAACACTGAAGCTTTCTTT CASRPGTANTEAFF
- - TRBJ2-7 TRBV9 TGTGCCAGCAGCGTAGTGGAGGGAGCTGCGGTAGGGGAGCAGTACTTC CASSVVEGAAVGEQYF
- - TRBJ1-4 TRBV7-9 TGTGCCAGCAGCTTAGAGGCGGTCATCGGAACCCGGGAAAAACTGTTTTTT CASSLEAVIGTREKLFF
- - TRBJ2-1 TRBV20-1 TGCAGTGCGGCTAGGACTGAGCAGTTCTTC CSAARTEQFF
TRBD2 once TRBJ2-5 TRBV6-5 TGTGCCAGCAGTTACTCTAGCGGGAGAGGAGAGACCCAGTACTTC CASSYSSGRGETQYF